This TCR beta chain was retrieved from a study of shared clonotypes between healthy human individuals. Remarks on this clone: The antigen remains unidentified.

Sequencing used immunoSEQ multiplex PCR; TCRdb keeps in-frame clones, though not all of them. In the table there are nearly 1 million clones, 76% of which are singletons. Study results and limitations: It was the non-shared clonotypes that had lower generation probabilities than clonotypes shared by all four donors.

There are 14 residues in the CDR3. CDR1 and CDR2 (germline): SGHVS, FQNEAQ. V was trimmed by 1 base and J by 0 bases, leaving 4 bases between them. The chain combines TRBV7-8 with TRBJ1-3; no reliable D call. This TCR came from a man aged 18 to 30 in good health. The sample taken for sequencing was memory CD4+ T cells sorted from blood. As for subset: CD45RA-negative fraction. The CDR3 nucleotides read TGTGCCAGCAGCTTAGGGTCCTCTGGAAACACCATATATTTT. Protein product: CASSLGSSGNTIYF.